These 16 T cell receptor beta chains share one sample of origin, sequenced in a study of cytomegalovirus exposure and HLA in healthy donors (dated by TCRdb to 2016 to 2017). The library was generated by the immunoSEQ multiplex PCR assay. A mixture of 60 forward primers for TCR Vbeta segments and 13 reverse primers for TCR Jbeta segments was used in the multiplex PCR. TCRdb limited this immuneACCESS table to in-frame rearrangements with V and J called. A share of clones is missing; checked studies link under half to unresolved V genes, and the rest is unexplained. Present in this sample are tens of thousands of clones, 76% of which were seen just once. Together, the top ten hold 8% to 9% of the sample. The sequencing sample was made of PBMCs. The receptors were gathered from a woman younger than 45 in good health and CMV-seropositive.

This clone was detected only a few times. V and J are TRBV28 and TRBJ1-5; 7 bases agree with TRBD1. Germline CDR1 reads MDHEN; CDR2 reads SYDVKM. The CDR3 has 13 amino acids. V trimming: 4 bases; J trimming: 7 bases; junction bases outside the gene matches: 4. The CDR3 sequence: CASSWDRRQPQHF. The CDR3 DNA reads as TGTGCCAGCAGTTGGGACAGACGACAGCCCCAGCATTTT.

The chain recombines TRBV2 with TRBJ1-2; maybe TRBD1 (6 bases). This CDR3 is built from 15 residues. Trimming cost V 1 base and J 4 bases, with 13 bases left between them. Germline CDR1 SNHLY, CDR2 FYNNEI. The CDR3 DNA reads TGTGCCAGCAGTGAAGGATTAGGGGGTAGCTATGGCTACACCTTC. It yields the protein CASSEGLGGSYGYTF.

The chain uses TRBV6-5 and TRBJ2-1, with 7 bases lining up with TRBD2. The trim removed 5 bases at V and 12 bases at J, leaving 13 bases unmatched. The CDR3 has 14 residues. Per germline, CDR1 MNHEY and CDR2 SVGAGI. The CDR3 loop reads CASSEGAGFGTQFF. Here the CDR3 DNA reads TGTGCCAGCAGTGAAGGAGCGGGGTTTGGGACGCAGTTCTTC.

As regards this clone: One end of the junction varies from germline; a read error may be responsible. The V gene is TRBV6-5, the J gene TRBJ2-7, with TRBD1 matching 8 bases. The germline gives CDR1 MNHEY, CDR2 SVGAGI. The CDR3 runs to 13 residues. The CDR3: CASRYTGGYEQYF. The CDR3 region has the DNA TGCGCCAGCCGTTACACAGGGGGCTACGAGCAGTACTTC.

The chain joins TRBV30 to TRBJ2-3; 7 nucleotides align to TRBD1. The germline V gene encodes CDR1 GTSNPN and CDR2 SVGIG (reference sequence). The V segment lost 4 bases and the J segment 0 bases; nucleotides outside the gene matches: 4. The CDR3 is 14 residues long. The CDR3 sequence: CAWNRGTSTDTQYF. CDR3 nucleotide sequence: TGTGCCTGGAACAGGGGCACTAGCACAGATACGCAGTATTTT.

V is TRBV11-2 and J is TRBJ1-1, with 10 bases matching TRBD1. The CDR3 is 14 amino acids. Unmatched junction bases numbered 5, after V lost 5 bases and J lost 5 bases. Germline V gene lookup returns CDR1 SGHAT and CDR2 FQNNGV. CDR3 loop: CASSNTDRGTEAFF. CDR3 DNA: TGTGCCAGCAGCAATACGGACAGGGGGACTGAAGCTTTCTTT.

V gene TRBV18 combines with J gene TRBJ2-1; D may be TRBD2 (6 bases). Germline lookup yields CDR1 KGHSH and CDR2 LQKENI. This CDR3 contains 16 residues. V was clipped by 3 bases and J by 2 bases, with 14 bases between them. CDR3: CASSPLGEVAYNEQFF. DNA for the CDR3: TGTGCCAGCTCACCTTTGGGGGAGGTGGCCTACAATGAGCAGTTCTTC.

The chain recombines TRBV28 with TRBJ1-1; D may be TRBD1 (6 bases). Germline-derived CDR1 and CDR2 are MDHEN and SYDVKM. The CDR3 has 15 residues. The V and J ends lost 1 base and 0 bases respectively, with 9 bases between them. CDR3 protein: CASSLYRGMNTEAFF. CDR3 nucleotide sequence: TGTGCCAGCAGTTTATATAGGGGGATGAACACTGAAGCTTTCTTT.

This sequence joins TRBV19 and TRBJ2-6; D unclear. This CDR3 is built from 17 residues. Trimming took off 4 bases at V and 0 bases at J, with 13 bases between the two ends. The germline gives CDR1 LNHDA, CDR2 SQIVND (reference sequence). The CDR3 loop reads CASSRWAPASGANVLTF. The DNA of the CDR3 is TGTGCCAGTAGTAGATGGGCGCCGGCCTCTGGGGCCAACGTCCTGACTTTC.

This chain connects TRBV11-2 to TRBJ2-7; a weak D match, TRBD2 (5 bases). Germline loops: CDR1 SGHAT, CDR2 FQNNGV. The V end lost 1 base, the J end lost 4 bases, and 17 bases lay between the germline ends. The CDR3 length is 16 residues. CDR3 protein: CASSLVGEGNLYEQYF. CDR3 bases: TGTGCCAGCAGCTTAGTCGGGGAAGGGAACTTATACGAGCAGTACTTC.

The rearrangement uses TRBV6-5 and TRBJ1-1; possibly TRBD1 for D (5 bases). The CDR3 is made up of 15 amino acids. Germline loops: CDR1 MNHEY, CDR2 SVGAGI. V was cut by 0 bases and J by 7 bases, with 15 bases left in between. As DNA, the CDR3 is TGTGCCAGCAGTTACTCGGCAGGGAGGGGTGGTGAAGCTTTCTTT. It is translated as CASSYSAGRGGEAFF.

A note on this clone: One end of the junction does not line up with germline, which may come from a read error. Different DNA sequences within this sample yield the same CDR3. This chain links TRBV7-9 with TRBJ1-3; D unclear. The CDR3 has 15 residues. Germline CDR1 is SEHNR and CDR2 is FQNEAQ (reference sequence). In nucleotides, the CDR3 is TGCGCCAGCAGCTCCCCTCGGGGATCTGGAAACACCATATATTTT. It is translated as CASSSPRGSGNTIYF.

The chain combines TRBV7-3 with TRBJ1-6; maybe TRBD1 (6 bases). Looked up from germline, CDR1 is SGHTA and CDR2 is FQGTGA. The CDR3 spans 13 residues. Between the trimmed V and J ends, which lost 0 bases and 9 bases, there was a span of 6 bases. CDR3 residues: CASSLTGGSPLHF. In DNA form, the CDR3 reads TGTGCCAGCAGCTTAACAGGGGGTTCACCCCTCCACTTT.

V usage is TRBV5-6 and J usage is TRBJ1-5; no reliable D call. Germline V CDR1 and CDR2: SGHDT, YYEEEE. This CDR3 is 15 amino acids long. V was cut by 2 bases and J by 6 bases, with 15 bases left in between. For the CDR3, the DNA is TGTGCCAGCAGCTTCGGGATGAGGGAGAGTCAGCCCCAGCATTTT. As protein: CASSFGMRESQPQHF.

The V gene is TRBV6-5, the J gene TRBJ2-7, with a tentative D call TRBD2 (6 bases). CDR1 and CDR2 from the germline V gene are MNHEY and SVGAGI. Deletions cut 8 bases from V and 3 bases from J, with 17 bases between. The CDR3 covers 14 residues. This CDR3 reads CASGLGGNGYEQYF. CDR3 DNA: TGTGCCAGCGGTCTTGGGGGGAATGGCTACGAGCAGTACTTC.

V and J are TRBV5-1 and TRBJ2-3, with a weak D call TRBD2 (6 bases). V was clipped by 4 bases and J by 6 bases, with 18 bases between them. Germline CDR1 is SGHRS and CDR2 is YFSETQ. This CDR3 has 15 amino acids. CDR3 sequence: CASSREQARADTQYF. CDR3 sequence (DNA): TGCGCCAGCAGCCGGGAGCAAGCTAGGGCGGATACGCAGTATTTT.